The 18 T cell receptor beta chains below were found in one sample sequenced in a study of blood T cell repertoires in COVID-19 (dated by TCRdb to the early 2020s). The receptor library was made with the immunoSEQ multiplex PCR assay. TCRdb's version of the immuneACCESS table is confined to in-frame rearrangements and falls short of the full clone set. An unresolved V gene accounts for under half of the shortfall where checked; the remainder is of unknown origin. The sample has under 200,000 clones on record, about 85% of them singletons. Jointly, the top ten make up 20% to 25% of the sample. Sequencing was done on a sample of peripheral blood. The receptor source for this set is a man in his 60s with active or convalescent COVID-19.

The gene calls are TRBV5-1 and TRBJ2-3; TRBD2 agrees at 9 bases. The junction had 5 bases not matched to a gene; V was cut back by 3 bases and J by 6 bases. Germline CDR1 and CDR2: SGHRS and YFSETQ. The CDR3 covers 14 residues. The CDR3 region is CASSSGTSRDTQYF. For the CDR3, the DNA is TGCGCCAGCAGCTCCGGGACTAGCAGGGATACGCAGTATTTT.

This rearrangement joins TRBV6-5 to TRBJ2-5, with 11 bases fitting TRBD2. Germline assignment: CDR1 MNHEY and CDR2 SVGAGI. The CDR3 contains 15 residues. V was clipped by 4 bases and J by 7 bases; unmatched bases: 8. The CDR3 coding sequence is TGTGCCAGCAGTTTAACCGGGACTAGCGGTGGGACCCAGTACTTC. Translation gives CASSLTGTSGGTQYF.

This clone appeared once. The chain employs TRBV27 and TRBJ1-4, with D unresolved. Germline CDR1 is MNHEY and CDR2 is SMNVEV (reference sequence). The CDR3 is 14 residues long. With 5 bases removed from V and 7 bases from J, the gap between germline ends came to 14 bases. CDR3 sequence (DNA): TGTGCCAGCAGTCCGGGAGCGGGGTTTGAAAAACTGTTTTTT. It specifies CASSPGAGFEKLFF. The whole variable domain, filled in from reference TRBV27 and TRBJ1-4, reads EAQVTQNPRYLITVTGKKLTVTCSQNMNHEYMSWYRQDPGLGLRQIYYSMNVEVTDKGDVPEGYKVSRKEKRNFPLILESPSPNQTSLYFCASSPGAGFEKLFFGSGTQLSVL.

CDR3 residues: CASSPGPGRSKQFF. The CDR3 DNA follows: TGTGCCAGCAGCCCGGGACCGGGGAGGAGTAAGCAGTTCTTC. The V call is TRBV5-8, the J call TRBJ2-1, with a possible D match to TRBD2 (6 bases). Trimming pared 4 bases from V and 11 bases from J, leaving 19 bases between. Germline V gene data show CDR1 as SGHTS and CDR2 as YDEGEE. This CDR3 comprises 14 residues.

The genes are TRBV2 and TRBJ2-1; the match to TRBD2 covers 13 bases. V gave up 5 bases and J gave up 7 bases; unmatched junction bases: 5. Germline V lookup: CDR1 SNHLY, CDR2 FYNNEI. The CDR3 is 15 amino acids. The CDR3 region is CASSQRLAGGNEQFF. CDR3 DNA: TGTGCCAGCAGTCAGAGACTAGCGGGGGGAAATGAGCAGTTCTTC.

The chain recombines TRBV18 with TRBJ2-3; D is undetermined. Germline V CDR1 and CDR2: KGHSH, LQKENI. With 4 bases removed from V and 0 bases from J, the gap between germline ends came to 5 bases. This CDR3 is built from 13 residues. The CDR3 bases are TGTGCCAGCTCACTTTCTAGCACAGATACGCAGTATTTT. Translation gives CASSLSSTDTQYF.

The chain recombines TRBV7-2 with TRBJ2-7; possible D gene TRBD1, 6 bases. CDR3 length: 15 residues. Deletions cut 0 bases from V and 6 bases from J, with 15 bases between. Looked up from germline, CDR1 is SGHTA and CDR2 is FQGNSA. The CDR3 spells CASSLAPQGKGEQYF. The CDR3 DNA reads TGTGCCAGCAGCTTAGCGCCACAGGGAAAAGGCGAGCAGTACTTC. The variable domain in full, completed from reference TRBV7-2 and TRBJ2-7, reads GAGVSQSPSNKVTEKGKDVELRCDPISGHTALYWYRQSLGQGLEFLIYFQGNSAPDKSGLPSDRFSAERTGGSVSTLTIQRTQQEDSAVYLCASSLAPQGKGEQYFGPGTRLTVT.

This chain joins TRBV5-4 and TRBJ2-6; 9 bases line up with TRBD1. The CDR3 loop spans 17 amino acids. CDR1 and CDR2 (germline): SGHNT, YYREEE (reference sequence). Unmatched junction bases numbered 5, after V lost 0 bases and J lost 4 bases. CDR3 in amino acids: CASSLVQGAPGANVLTF. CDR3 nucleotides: TGTGCCAGCAGCTTGGTACAGGGGGCGCCAGGGGCCAACGTCCTGACTTTC.

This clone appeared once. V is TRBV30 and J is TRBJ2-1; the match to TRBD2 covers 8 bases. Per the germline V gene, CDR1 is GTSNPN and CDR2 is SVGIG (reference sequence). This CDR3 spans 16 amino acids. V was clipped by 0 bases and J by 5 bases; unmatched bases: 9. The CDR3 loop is CAWSVKGRGDHNEQFF. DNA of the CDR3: TGTGCCTGGAGTGTAAAGGGGCGGGGGGATCACAATGAGCAGTTCTTC.

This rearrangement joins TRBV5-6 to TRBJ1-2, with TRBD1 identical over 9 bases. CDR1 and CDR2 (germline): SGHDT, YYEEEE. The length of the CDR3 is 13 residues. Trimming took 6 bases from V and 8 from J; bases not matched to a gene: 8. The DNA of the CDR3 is TGTGCCAGCACACTACAGGGGGCAGGAGGCTACACCTTC. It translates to CASTLQGAGGYTF.

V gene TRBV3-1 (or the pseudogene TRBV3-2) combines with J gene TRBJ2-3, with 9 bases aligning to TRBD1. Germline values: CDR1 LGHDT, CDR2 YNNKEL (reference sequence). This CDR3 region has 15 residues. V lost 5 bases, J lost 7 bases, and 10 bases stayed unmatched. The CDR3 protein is CASSYGQGPENTQYF. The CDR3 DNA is TGTGCCAGCAGCTACGGACAGGGGCCTGAAAATACGCAGTATTTT.

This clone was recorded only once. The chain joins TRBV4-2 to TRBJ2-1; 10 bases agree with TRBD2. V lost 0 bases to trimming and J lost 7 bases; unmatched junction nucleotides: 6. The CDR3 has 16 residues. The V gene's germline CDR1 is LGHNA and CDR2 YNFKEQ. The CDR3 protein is CASSQEVAGGVNEQFF. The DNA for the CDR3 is TGTGCCAGCAGCCAAGAAGTAGCGGGGGGCGTTAATGAGCAGTTCTTC.

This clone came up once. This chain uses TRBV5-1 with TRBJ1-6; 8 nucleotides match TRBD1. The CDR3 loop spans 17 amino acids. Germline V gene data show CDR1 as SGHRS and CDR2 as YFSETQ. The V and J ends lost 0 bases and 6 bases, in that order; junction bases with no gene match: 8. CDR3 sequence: CASSLASTGDFNSPLHF. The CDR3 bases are TGCGCCAGCAGCTTGGCATCGACAGGGGATTTTAATTCACCCCTCCACTTT.

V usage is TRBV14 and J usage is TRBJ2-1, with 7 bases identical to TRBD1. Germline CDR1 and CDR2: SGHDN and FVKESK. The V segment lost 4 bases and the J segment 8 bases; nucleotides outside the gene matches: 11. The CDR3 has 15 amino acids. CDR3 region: CASSPHEGAWDEQFF. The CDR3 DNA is TGTGCCAGCAGCCCTCACGAGGGGGCATGGGATGAGCAGTTCTTC. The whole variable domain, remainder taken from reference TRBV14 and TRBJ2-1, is EAGVTQFPSHSVIEKGQTVTLRCDPISGHDNLYWYRRVMGKEIKFLLHFVKESKQDESGMPNNRFLAERTGGTYSTLKVQPAELEDSGVYFCASSPHEGAWDEQFFGPGTRLTVL.

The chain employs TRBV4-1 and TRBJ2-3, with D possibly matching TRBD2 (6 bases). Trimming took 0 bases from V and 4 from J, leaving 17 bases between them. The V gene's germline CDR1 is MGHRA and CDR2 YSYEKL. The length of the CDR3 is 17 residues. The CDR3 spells CASSQEVWRGGPDTQYF. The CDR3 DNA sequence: TGCGCCAGCAGCCAAGAAGTGTGGCGGGGAGGCCCAGATACGCAGTATTTT.

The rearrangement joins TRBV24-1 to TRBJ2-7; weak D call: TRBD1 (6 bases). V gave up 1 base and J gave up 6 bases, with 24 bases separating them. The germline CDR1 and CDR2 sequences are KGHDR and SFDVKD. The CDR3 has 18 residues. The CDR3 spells CATSDLGGRPLSPSEQYF. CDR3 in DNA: TGTGCCACCAGTGATTTAGGGGGTCGTCCCCTCAGCCCCTCCGAGCAGTACTTC.

The CDR3 sequence: CASSSGRGGSYEQYF. Here the CDR3 DNA reads TGTGCCAGTAGTAGTGGAAGGGGTGGTTCCTACGAGCAGTACTTC. The chain joins TRBV19 to TRBJ2-7; D is perhaps TRBD1 (5 bases). Germline lookup yields CDR1 LNHDA and CDR2 SQIVND (reference sequence). The CDR3 covers 15 residues. The V gene lost 4 bases and the J gene lost 1 base, with 14 bases spanning the gap.

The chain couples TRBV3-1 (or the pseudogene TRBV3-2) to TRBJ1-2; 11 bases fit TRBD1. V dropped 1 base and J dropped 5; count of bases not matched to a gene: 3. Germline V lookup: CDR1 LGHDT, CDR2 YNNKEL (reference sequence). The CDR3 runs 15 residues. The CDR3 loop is CASSQGDRGYYGYTF. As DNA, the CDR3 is TGTGCCAGCAGCCAAGGGGACAGGGGGTATTATGGCTACACCTTC.